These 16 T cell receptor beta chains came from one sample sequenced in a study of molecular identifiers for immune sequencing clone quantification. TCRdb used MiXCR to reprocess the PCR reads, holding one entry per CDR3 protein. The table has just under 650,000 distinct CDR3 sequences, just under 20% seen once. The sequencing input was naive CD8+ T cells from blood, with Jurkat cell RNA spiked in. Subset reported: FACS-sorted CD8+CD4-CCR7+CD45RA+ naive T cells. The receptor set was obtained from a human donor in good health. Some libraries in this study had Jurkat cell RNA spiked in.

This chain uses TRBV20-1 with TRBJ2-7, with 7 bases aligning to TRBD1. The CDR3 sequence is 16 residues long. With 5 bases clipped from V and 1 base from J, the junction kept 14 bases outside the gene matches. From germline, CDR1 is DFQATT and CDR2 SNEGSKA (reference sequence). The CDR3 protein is CSASGPGTAVSYEQYF. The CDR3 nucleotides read TGCAGTGCTTCAGGCCCTGGGACAGCCGTATCCTACGAGCAGTACTTC.

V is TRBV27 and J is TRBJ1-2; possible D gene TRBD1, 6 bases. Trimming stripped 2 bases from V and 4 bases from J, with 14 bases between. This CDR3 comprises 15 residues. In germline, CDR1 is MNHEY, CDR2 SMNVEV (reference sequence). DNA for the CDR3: TGTGCCAGCAGTTTAGGTTACAGGGATTCCTATGGCTACACCTTC. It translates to CASSLGYRDSYGYTF.

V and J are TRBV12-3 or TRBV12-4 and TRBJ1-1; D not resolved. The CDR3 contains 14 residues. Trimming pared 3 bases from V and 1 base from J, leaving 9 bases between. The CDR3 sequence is CASSFYQKNTEAFF. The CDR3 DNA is TGTGCCAGCAGTTTCTATCAGAAGAACACTGAAGCTTTCTTT.

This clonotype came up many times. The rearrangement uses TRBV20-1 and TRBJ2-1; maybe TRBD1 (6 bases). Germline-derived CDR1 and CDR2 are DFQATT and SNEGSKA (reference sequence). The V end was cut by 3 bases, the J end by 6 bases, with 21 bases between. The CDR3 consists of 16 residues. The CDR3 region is CSARPRTASRPNEQFF. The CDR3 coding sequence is TGCAGTGCTAGGCCCAGGACAGCTAGTCGACCCAATGAGCAGTTCTTC.

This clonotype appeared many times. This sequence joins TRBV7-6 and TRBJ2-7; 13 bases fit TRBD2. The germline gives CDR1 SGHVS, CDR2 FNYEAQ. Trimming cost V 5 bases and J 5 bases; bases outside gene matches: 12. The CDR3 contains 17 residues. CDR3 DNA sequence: TGTGCCAGCAGCCGGGGGACTAGCGGGACCTATGGGAACGAGCAGTACTTC. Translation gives CASSRGTSGTYGNEQYF.

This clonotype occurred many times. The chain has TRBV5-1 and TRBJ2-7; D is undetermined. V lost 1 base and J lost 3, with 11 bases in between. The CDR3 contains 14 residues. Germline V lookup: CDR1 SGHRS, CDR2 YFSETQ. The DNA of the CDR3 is TGCGCCAGCAGCTTGCGGCAGGCCTACTACGAGCAGTACTTC. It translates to CASSLRQAYYEQYF.

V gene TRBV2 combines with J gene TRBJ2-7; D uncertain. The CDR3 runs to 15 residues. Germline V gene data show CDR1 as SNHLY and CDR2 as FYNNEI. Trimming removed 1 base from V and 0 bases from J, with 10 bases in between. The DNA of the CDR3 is TGTGCCAGCAGTGAAGGGCTAGGAAACTCCTACGAGCAGTACTTC. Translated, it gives CASSEGLGNSYEQYF. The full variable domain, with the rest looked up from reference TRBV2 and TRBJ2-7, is EPEVTQTPSHQVTQMGQEVILRCVPISNHLYFYWYRQILGQKVEFLVSFYNNEISEKSEIFDDQFSVERPDGSNFTLKIRSTKLEDSAMYFCASSEGLGNSYEQYFGPGTRLTVT.

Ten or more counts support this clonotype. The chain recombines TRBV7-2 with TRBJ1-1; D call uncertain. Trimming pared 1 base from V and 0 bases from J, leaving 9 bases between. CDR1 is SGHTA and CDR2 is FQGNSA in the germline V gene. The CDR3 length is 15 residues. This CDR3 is CASSLEMGVNTEAFF. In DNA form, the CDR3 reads TGTGCCAGCAGCTTAGAAATGGGAGTGAACACTGAAGCTTTCTTT. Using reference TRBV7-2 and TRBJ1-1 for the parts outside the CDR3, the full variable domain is GAGVSQSPSNKVTEKGKDVELRCDPISGHTALYWYRQSLGQGLEFLIYFQGNSAPDKSGLPSDRFSAERTGGSVSTLTIQRTQQEDSAVYLCASSLEMGVNTEAFFGQGTRLTVV.

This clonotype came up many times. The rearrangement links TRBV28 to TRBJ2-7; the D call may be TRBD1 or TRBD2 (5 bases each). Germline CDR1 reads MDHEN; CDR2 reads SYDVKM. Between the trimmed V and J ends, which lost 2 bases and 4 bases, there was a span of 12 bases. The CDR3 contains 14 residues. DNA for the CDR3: TGTGCCAGCAGTTTAACAGGTTCGGGGTACGAGCAGTACTTC. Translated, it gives CASSLTGSGYEQYF.

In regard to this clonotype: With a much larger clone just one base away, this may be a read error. The CDR3 bases are TGCAGTGCTTATAGGGAGACTGAAGCTCTCTTT. This gives the protein CSAYRETEALF. The gene calls are TRBV20-1 and TRBJ1-1; no reliable D call. The germline gives CDR1 DFQATT, CDR2 SNEGSKA (reference sequence). The CDR3 length is 11 residues.

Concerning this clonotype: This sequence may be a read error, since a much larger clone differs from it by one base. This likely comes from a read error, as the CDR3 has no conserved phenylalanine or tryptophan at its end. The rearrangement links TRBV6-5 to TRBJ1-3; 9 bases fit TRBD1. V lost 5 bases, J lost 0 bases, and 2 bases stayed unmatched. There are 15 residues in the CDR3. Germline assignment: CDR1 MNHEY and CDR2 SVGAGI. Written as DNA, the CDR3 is TGTGCCAGCAGTACGACAGGGGGCTCTGGAAACACCATATATCTT. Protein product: CASSTTGGSGNTIYL.

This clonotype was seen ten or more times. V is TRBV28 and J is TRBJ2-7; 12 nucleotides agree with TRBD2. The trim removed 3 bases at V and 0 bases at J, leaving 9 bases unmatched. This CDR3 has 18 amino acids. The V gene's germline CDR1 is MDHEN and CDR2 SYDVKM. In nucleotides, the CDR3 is TGTGCCAGCAGTTTTGGGACTAGCGGGCCCCACAGCTCCTACGAGCAGTACTTC. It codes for CASSFGTSGPHSSYEQYF.

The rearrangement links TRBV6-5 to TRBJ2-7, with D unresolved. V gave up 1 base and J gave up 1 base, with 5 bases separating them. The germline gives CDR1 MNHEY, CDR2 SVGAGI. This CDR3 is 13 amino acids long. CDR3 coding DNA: TGTGCCAGCAGTTACTACGGGTCCTACGAGCAGTACTTC. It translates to CASSYYGSYEQYF.

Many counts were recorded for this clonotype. The CDR3 loop is CASSDGTQETQYF. CDR3 sequence (DNA): TGTGCCAGCAGCGACGGGACACAAGAGACCCAGTACTTC. The chain recombines TRBV9 with TRBJ2-5; D is possibly TRBD1 (6 bases). The ends were cut back, 3 bases at V and 2 bases at J, with 8 bases in the middle. The CDR3 has 13 residues. CDR1 and CDR2 from the germline V gene are SGDLS and YYNGEE.

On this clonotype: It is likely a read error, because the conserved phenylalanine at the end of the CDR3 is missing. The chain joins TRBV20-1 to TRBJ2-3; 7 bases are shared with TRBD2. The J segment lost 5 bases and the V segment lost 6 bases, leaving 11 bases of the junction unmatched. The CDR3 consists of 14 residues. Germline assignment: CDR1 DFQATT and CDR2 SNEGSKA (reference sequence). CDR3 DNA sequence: TGCAGTGCCCACTGGGGCGGGGGAATAGATACGCAGTATTCT. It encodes CSAHWGGGIDTQYS.

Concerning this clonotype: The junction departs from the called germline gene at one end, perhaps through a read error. CDR3 in amino acids: CASRRRDPLSYEQYF. DNA for the CDR3: TGTGCTAGCAGACGACGGGACCCGCTTTCCTACGAGCAGTACTTC. The rearrangement joins TRBV27 to TRBJ2-7; D could derive from TRBD1 or TRBD2 (5 bases each). CDR3 length: 15 amino acids. Germline V CDR1 and CDR2: MNHEY, SMNVEV (reference sequence).